This passage covers 24 T cell receptor beta chains from one sample sequenced in a study of T cells in Graves' hyperthyroidism and ophthalmopathy. The investigators amplified TCR beta CDR3 regions from RNA transcripts. Carried out on the TCR CDR3, a first-round RT-PCR used the HTBI primer set. TCRdb used MiXCR to reprocess the multiplex PCR reads, holding one entry per CDR3 protein. In the table there are around 450,000 distinct CDR3 sequences, roughly an eighth of which are singletons. The specimen was blood. The receptors stem from a woman between 18 and 30 years old with Graves' hyperthyroidism.

This clonotype was counted ten times or more. The J gene is TRBJ1-3, the V gene TRBV10-3; 9 bases align to TRBD1. The trim removed 6 bases at V and 2 bases at J, leaving 11 bases unmatched. The CDR3 is 17 amino acids. The germline V gene has CDR1 ENHRY and CDR2 SYGVKD. Here the CDR3 DNA reads TGTGCCATCAGAGACCTTACAGGGGGCGATGCTGGAAACACCATATATTTT. Residues: CAIRDLTGGDAGNTIYF.

There are a few counts of this clonotype. This CDR3 is CASSLRRVSYEQYF. The CDR3 nucleotides read TGTGCCAGCAGCCTCCGAAGGGTTTCCTACGAGCAGTACTTC. The chain joins TRBV3-1 to TRBJ2-7; D gene ambiguous. Germline V gene lookup returns CDR1 LGHDT and CDR2 YNNKEL (reference sequence). The germline V and J ends were trimmed by 4 bases and 1 base, with 11 bases remaining between them. There are 14 residues in the CDR3.

The chain combines TRBV6-1 with TRBJ2-7, with 8 positions matching TRBD2. CDR1 is MNHNS, CDR2 SASEGT, per germline. Trimming cost V 8 bases and J 0 bases; bases outside gene matches: 3. The CDR3 length is 13 residues. CDR3 coding DNA: TGTGCCAGCGGTAGCGGGAACTCCTACGAGCAGTACTTC. It codes for CASGSGNSYEQYF.

The V gene is TRBV7-3, the J gene TRBJ2-2, with D possibly being TRBD2 (6 bases). Looked up from germline, CDR1 is SGHTA and CDR2 is FQGTGA. The V end was cut by 2 bases, the J end by 4 bases, with 11 bases between. The CDR3 has 15 residues. CDR3 sequence: CASSLSGEVTGELFF. Here the CDR3 DNA reads TGTGCCAGCAGCTTATCGGGAGAGGTCACCGGGGAGCTGTTTTTT. The whole variable domain, remainder taken from reference TRBV7-3 and TRBJ2-2, is GAGVSQTPSNKVTEKGKYVELRCDPISGHTALYWYRQSLGQGPEFLIYFQGTGAADDSGLPNDRFFAVRPEGSVSTLKIQRTERGDSAVYLCASSLSGEVTGELFFGEGSRLTVL.

This clonotype was observed many times. This rearrangement joins TRBV18 to TRBJ2-7; 9 bases fit TRBD1. The CDR3 extends over 16 amino acids. The trim removed 3 bases at V and 0 bases at J, leaving 6 bases unmatched. CDR1 and CDR2 (germline): KGHSH, LQKENI. CDR3 in DNA: TGTGCCAGCTCACCTTACCCGACAGGGGGCTCCTACGAGCAGTACTTC. Its translation: CASSPYPTGGSYEQYF.

This clonotype was found many times. J is TRBJ2-1 and V is TRBV3-1; tentative D call: TRBD2 (6 bases). V shed 1 base and J shed 3 bases, with 10 bases lying between them. CDR1 is LGHDT and CDR2 is YNNKEL in the germline V gene (reference sequence). This CDR3 is built from 15 residues. In nucleotides, the CDR3 is TGTGCCAGCAGCCAAGTCGCTAGCGTCTACAATGAGCAGTTCTTC. It yields the protein CASSQVASVYNEQFF.

DNA for the CDR3: TGTGCCAGCAGCTACCTACCGGATTTGAACACTGAAGCTTTCTTT. This gives the protein CASSYLPDLNTEAFF. V usage is TRBV7-2 and J usage is TRBJ1-1, with D unclear. V dropped 4 bases and J dropped 0 bases, with 12 bases sitting between them. The CDR3 extends over 15 amino acids. The germline V gene encodes CDR1 SGHTA and CDR2 FQGNSA. The full variable domain, rest sourced from reference TRBV7-2 and TRBJ1-1, is GAGVSQSPSNKVTEKGKDVELRCDPISGHTALYWYRQSLGQGLEFLIYFQGNSAPDKSGLPSDRFSAERTGGSVSTLTIQRTQQEDSAVYLCASSYLPDLNTEAFFGQGTRLTVV.

The chain is built from TRBV5-1 and TRBJ2-7; D is perhaps TRBD1 or TRBD2 (6 bases each). CDR3 length: 14 residues. V gave up 2 bases and J gave up 6 bases, with 15 bases separating them. Germline V lookup: CDR1 SGHRS, CDR2 YFSETQ. This CDR3 is CASSLEGGHCEQYF. The CDR3 nucleotides read TGCGCCAGCAGCTTAGAGGGGGGCCACTGCGAGCAGTACTTC.

The V call is TRBV7-2, the J call TRBJ1-1; D uncertain. Trimming shortened V by 6 bases and J by 1 base, and 9 bases separated the two germline ends. The germline CDR1 and CDR2 sequences are SGHTA and FQGNSA. CDR3 length: 13 amino acids. CDR3 DNA: TGTGCCAGCAGGCTAGCCTGGAACACTGAAGCTTTCTTT. Translated, it gives CASRLAWNTEAFF.

The V gene is TRBV12-3 or TRBV12-4, the J gene TRBJ1-5; possibly TRBD1 for D (5 bases). Trimming stripped 5 bases from V and 4 bases from J, with 18 bases between. This CDR3 spans 16 amino acids. The CDR3 DNA reads as TGTGCCAGCAGTAAGGGTGGGCGACAGCTTAATCAGCCCCAGCATTTT. This encodes CASSKGGRQLNQPQHF.

This clonotype came up many times. The chain joins TRBV30 to TRBJ1-1; D is undetermined. The germline V gene has CDR1 GTSNPN and CDR2 SVGIG (reference sequence). The CDR3 runs to 12 residues. V lost 1 base to trimming and J lost 6 bases, with 9 bases between them. The CDR3 region has the DNA TGTGCCTGGAGTGGCGGGAGGGCTGAAGCTTTCTTT. It translates to CAWSGGRAEAFF.

The genes are TRBV10-3 and TRBJ2-5; 7 positions agree with TRBD2. V dropped 10 bases and J dropped 5; count of bases not matched to a gene: 16. The CDR3 loop spans 15 amino acids. CDR1 ENHRY and CDR2 SYGVKD come from the germline V gene. Here the CDR3 DNA reads TGTGCCACCCTACAGGCGAGAGGCGGGAGTGAGACCCAGTACTTC. It translates to CATLQARGGSETQYF.

This clonotype has just a few counts. V gene TRBV4-1 combines with J gene TRBJ2-2; D ambiguous. V lost 0 bases to trimming and J lost 6 bases, with 11 bases between them. The CDR3 length is 15 residues. The germline gives CDR1 MGHRA, CDR2 YSYEKL. This CDR3 reads CASSQDWKVPGELFF. The CDR3 DNA reads as TGCGCCAGCAGCCAAGATTGGAAGGTTCCCGGGGAGCTGTTTTTT.

The chain joins TRBV12-3 or TRBV12-4 to TRBJ1-2; 8 bases line up with TRBD1. The V gene end was trimmed by 5 bases and the J gene end by 2 bases; junction bases not matched to a gene: 4. The CDR3 runs 14 residues. The CDR3: CASSHSGGNYGYTF. For the CDR3, the DNA is TGTGCCAGCAGTCACTCAGGGGGCAACTATGGCTACACCTTC.

This chain links TRBV6-1 with TRBJ2-7, with 11 bases matching TRBD2. Germline V CDR1 and CDR2: MNHNS, SASEGT. This CDR3 contains 15 residues. V was pared by 4 bases and J by 3 bases, with 5 bases of the junction left unmatched. CDR3 residues: CASSGTSGPIYEQYF. CDR3 nucleotides: TGTGCCAGCAGTGGGACTAGCGGGCCGATCTACGAGCAGTACTTC.

This clonotype has ten or more counts. The chain carries TRBV20-1 and TRBJ2-1; 8 bases line up with TRBD2. V lost 4 bases and J lost 3; bases outside the gene matches: 23. Germline CDR1 and CDR2: DFQATT and SNEGSKA (reference sequence). The CDR3 covers 20 residues. The CDR3 region has the DNA TGCAGTGCTACAAGACAAAAAGTACCCAGGAGCGGGAGAATCTACAATGAGCAGTTCTTC. Protein product: CSATRQKVPRSGRIYNEQFF.

The chain carries TRBV20-1 and TRBJ2-5; 12 nucleotides align to TRBD2. V shed 5 bases, J shed 5 bases, and the junction held 15 bases outside the gene matches. The CDR3 length is 17 residues. The V gene's germline CDR1 is DFQATT and CDR2 SNEGSKA (reference sequence). The CDR3 region has the DNA TGCAGTGCTCCTGTCTCGACTAGCGGGAGAATGTTCGAGACCCAGTACTTC. This codes for CSAPVSTSGRMFETQYF.

This clonotype has only a few counts. The V call is TRBV9, the J call TRBJ2-2; D ambiguous. Germline V gives CDR1 SGDLS, CDR2 YYNGEE. This CDR3 is 12 amino acids long. V lost 0 bases and J lost 6, with 3 bases in between. CDR3 residues: CASSVGPGELFF. For the CDR3, the DNA is TGTGCCAGCAGCGTAGGGCCCGGGGAGCTGTTTTTT.

This clonotype was seen just once. A much larger clonotype is one base distant, so this may be a read error. The chain recombines TRBV3-1 with TRBJ2-7, with 10 bases aligning to TRBD1. This CDR3 comprises 15 residues. Per the germline V gene, CDR1 is LGHDT and CDR2 is YNNKEL (reference sequence). The DNA of the CDR3 is TGTGCCAGCAGACGAACCGGGACAGGGGACTACAAGCAGTACTTC. Its translation: CASRRTGTGDYKQYF.

Remarks on this clonotype: This may stem from a read error, because a much larger clone lies one nucleotide away. CDR3 region: CASGLGARPYEQFF. CDR3 DNA sequence: TGTGCTAGTGGTTTGGGGGCACGCCCCTACGAGCAGTTCTTC. This chain joins TRBV12-5 and TRBJ2-1; D remains ambiguous. Germline values: CDR1 LGHNT, CDR2 FRNRAP. V lost 1 base and J 10 bases, leaving 14 bases between the germline ends. This CDR3 has 14 amino acids.

This clonotype showed up many times. The J gene is TRBJ2-7, the V gene TRBV24-1; TRBD1 aligns across 8 bases. The CDR3 is made up of 13 amino acids. The germline V gene encodes CDR1 KGHDR and CDR2 SFDVKD. The ends lost 5 bases at V and 5 bases at J; junction bases unmatched: 4. The CDR3 region has the DNA TGTGCCACCAGTGGACAGGGGAAGGACGAGCAGTACTTC. Translating gives CATSGQGKDEQYF.

This clonotype was observed many times. This chain uses TRBV9 with TRBJ1-1, with 7 nucleotides matching TRBD1. J gave up 0 bases and V 0 bases, and 2 bases lay outside the gene matches. The CDR3 covers 15 residues. Germline V gives CDR1 SGDLS, CDR2 YYNGEE. The CDR3 DNA follows: TGTGCCAGCAGCGTAGACGGGACAGTGAACACTGAAGCTTTCTTT. Residues: CASSVDGTVNTEAFF. Together with reference TRBV9 and TRBJ1-1, the CDR3 gives the full variable domain: DSGVTQTPKHLITATGQRVTLRCSPRSGDLSVYWYQQSLDQGLQFLIQYYNGEERAKGNILERFSAQQFPDLHSELNLSSLELGDSALYFCASSVDGTVNTEAFFGQGTRLTVV.

The chain combines TRBV5-1 with TRBJ2-5; 12 nucleotides agree with TRBD1. Losses at the gene ends were 0 bases for V and 6 bases for J; bases not matched to a gene: 9. Germline V gene sequence: CDR1 SGHRS, CDR2 YFSETQ. The CDR3 runs to 17 residues. Here the CDR3 reads CASSLAPPGQGAQTQYF. CDR3 coding DNA: TGCGCCAGCAGCTTGGCTCCCCCGGGACAGGGGGCTCAGACCCAGTACTTC.

Points on this clonotype: The junction and the germline gene differ at one end; a read error may be behind it. This rearrangement joins TRBV6-2 or TRBV6-3 to TRBJ2-3, with 11 bases identical to TRBD2. Germline-derived CDR1 and CDR2 are MNHEY and SVGEGT. The length of the CDR3 is 15 residues. For the CDR3, the DNA is TGTGCCAGCAGTGCTACTAGCGGGAGCGCAGATACGCGGTATTTT. Residues: CASSATSGSADTRYF.